A single sample is the source of the 31 T cell receptor beta chains below, sequenced in a study of CD8 T cells in Susac syndrome. The RNA, about 0.5 to 1 ug, was put through reverse transcription using random hexamers. Using its own MiXCR run on the immunoSEQ multiplex PCR reads, TCRdb lists one record per CDR3 protein. The table has under 200,000 distinct CDR3 sequences, roughly 95% seen once. Sequenced input: CD4+ T cells from PBMCs. These receptors were obtained from a human donor in good health.

V gene TRBV29-1 combines with J gene TRBJ1-4; D unclear. Germline V CDR1 and CDR2: SQVTM, ANQGSEA. The V end was cut by 5 bases, the J end by 5 bases, with 18 bases between. The length of the CDR3 is 15 residues. The CDR3 region is CSVYLSGRANEKLFF. CDR3 sequence (DNA): TGCAGCGTTTACCTTTCTGGGAGGGCCAATGAAAAACTGTTTTTT.

This clonotype was seen only once. CDR3: CSVEVYQVQGPHNQPQHF. CDR3 bases: TGCAGCGTTGAAGTGTACCAAGTCCAGGGGCCCCACAATCAGCCCCAGCATTTT. V and J are TRBV29-1 and TRBJ1-5; TRBD1 might be the D (6 bases). In germline, CDR1 is SQVTM, CDR2 ANQGSEA. The CDR3 runs 18 residues. Trimming took off 1 base at V and 3 bases at J, with 22 bases between the two ends.

The chain recombines TRBV11-2 with TRBJ1-6, with D possibly TRBD1 on 5 matching bases. Trimming took off 2 bases at V and 7 bases at J, with 12 bases between the two ends. The CDR3 contains 15 residues. Germline CDR1 is SGHAT and CDR2 is FQNNGV. The CDR3 coding sequence is TGTGCCAGCAGCTTACGGGGCAGGGACAATTCACCCCTCCACTTT. Protein: CASSLRGRDNSPLHF. The full variable domain, in which reference TRBV11-2 and TRBJ1-6 provide the parts outside the CDR3, is EAGVAQSPRYKIIEKRQSVAFWCNPISGHATLYWYQQILGQGPKLLIQFQNNGVVDDSQLPKDRFSAERLKGVDSTLKIQPAKLEDSAVYLCASSLRGRDNSPLHFGNGTRLTVT.

V and J are TRBV5-1 and TRBJ2-7; 9 bases align to TRBD2. CDR1 and CDR2 from the germline V gene are SGHRS and YFSETQ. CDR3 length equals 15 residues. The V and J ends lost 0 bases and 2 bases, in that order; junction bases with no gene match: 3. DNA for the CDR3: TGCGCCAGCAGCTTGGGACTAGCGGCCACCTACGAGCAGTACGTC. This sequence encodes CASSLGLAATYEQYV.

The rearrangement joins TRBV5-1 to TRBJ1-4; 9 bases align to TRBD1. CDR1 is SGHRS, CDR2 YFSETQ, per germline. The J segment lost 7 bases and the V segment lost 4 bases, leaving 8 bases of the junction unmatched. The CDR3 totals 15 residues. The CDR3 loop is CASSPWTGAGEKLFF. The CDR3 DNA follows: TGCGCCAGCAGCCCCTGGACAGGGGCGGGTGAAAAACTGTTTTTT. Looking up the rest from reference TRBV5-1 and TRBJ1-4 gives the full variable domain: KAGVTQTPRYLIKTRGQQVTLSCSPISGHRSVSWYQQTPGQGLQFLFEYFSETQRNKGNFPGRFSGRQFSNSRSEMNVSTLELGDSALYLCASSPWTGAGEKLFFGSGTQLSVL.

This clonotype has a single count. This chain uses TRBV29-1 with TRBJ2-2; perhaps TRBD1 as D (6 bases). Trimming removed 1 base at V and 0 bases at J, with 12 bases between. From germline, CDR1 is SQVTM and CDR2 ANQGSEA. The CDR3 runs 16 residues. The CDR3 is CSVEVPDRPNTGELFF. CDR3 in DNA: TGCAGCGTTGAAGTCCCGGACAGACCGAACACCGGGGAGCTGTTTTTT.

This chain joins TRBV3-1 and TRBJ1-1; no clear D. The CDR3 spans 14 residues. The V and J ends lost 1 base and 4 bases respectively, with 10 bases between them. The germline gives CDR1 LGHDT, CDR2 YNNKEL (reference sequence). CDR3 protein: CASSQGARGTEAFF. The CDR3 DNA is TGTGCCAGCAGCCAAGGGGCCCGCGGCACTGAAGCTTTCTTT.

The CDR3 reads CASSSDRVSPLHF. The CDR3 DNA sequence: TGTGCCAGCTCGTCTGACAGGGTTTCACCCCTCCACTTT. V is TRBV18 and J is TRBJ1-6; 7 bases match TRBD1. The CDR3 is 13 amino acids. V lost 6 bases to trimming and J lost 9 bases; unmatched junction nucleotides: 5. Germline V CDR1 and CDR2: KGHSH, LQKENI.

J is TRBJ1-1 and V is TRBV10-3, with a weak D call TRBD1 (5 bases). CDR1 is ENHRY, CDR2 SYGVKD, per germline. V gave up 4 bases and J gave up 3 bases, with 12 bases separating them. The CDR3 contains 14 residues. CDR3 bases: TGTGCCATCAGTGCGGACGGAGGGGACACTGAAGCTTTCTTT. This codes for CAISADGGDTEAFF.

The chain combines TRBV19 with TRBJ1-5; 8 bases are shared with TRBD1. V lost 5 bases, J lost 0 bases, and 6 bases stayed unmatched. From germline, CDR1 is LNHDA and CDR2 SQIVND (reference sequence). This CDR3 contains 16 residues. CDR3 sequence (DNA): TGTGCCAGTAGTGGGTTGGGACAGGATAGCAATCAGCCCCAGCATTTT. Its protein product is CASSGLGQDSNQPQHF. The full variable domain, with the rest looked up from reference TRBV19 and TRBJ1-5, is DGGITQSPKYLFRKEGQNVTLSCEQNLNHDAMYWYRQDPGQGLRLIYYSQIVNDFQKGDIAEGYSVSREKKESFPLTVTSAQKNPTAFYLCASSGLGQDSNQPQHFGDGTRLSIL.

The V and J genes are TRBV9 and TRBJ1-1; TRBD1 matches 7 bases. Trimming cost V 0 bases and J 1 base; bases outside gene matches: 3. From germline, CDR1 is SGDLS and CDR2 YYNGEE. The length of the CDR3 is 15 residues. CDR3 DNA sequence: TGTGCCAGCAGCGTAGACAACAGGGGGAACACTGAAGCTTTCTTT. Its protein product is CASSVDNRGNTEAFF.

The chain carries TRBV6-5 and TRBJ1-5; TRBD1 might be the D (6 bases). The CDR3 is 14 residues long. Trimming left V 6 bases short and J 0 bases short, with 9 bases between. The germline CDR1 and CDR2 sequences are MNHEY and SVGAGI. CDR3: CASSQGYSNQPQHF. CDR3 DNA sequence: TGTGCCAGCAGCCAGGGGTATAGCAATCAGCCCCAGCATTTT.

The J gene is TRBJ2-7, the V gene TRBV7-2, with TRBD2 matching over 8 bases. This CDR3 comprises 13 residues. V lost 5 bases, J lost 7 bases, and 7 bases stayed unmatched. Germline values: CDR1 SGHTA, CDR2 FQGNSA. CDR3 protein: CASSRERGWEQYF. The CDR3 DNA reads as TGTGCCAGCAGCCGCGAGCGGGGGTGGGAGCAGTACTTC.

The V gene is TRBV30, the J gene TRBJ1-3; D not certain. Germline assignment: CDR1 GTSNPN and CDR2 SVGIG (reference sequence). V dropped 0 bases and J dropped 8 bases, with 11 bases sitting between them. The CDR3 is 13 amino acids. The CDR3 region is CAWSVRPGDTIYF. As DNA, the CDR3 is TGTGCCTGGAGTGTCAGGCCCGGCGACACCATATATTTT.

CDR3 loop: CASRAGSRETQYF. CDR3 nucleotide sequence: TGTGCCAGCAGGGCGGGGAGCCGAGAGACCCAGTACTTC. The V gene is TRBV28, the J gene TRBJ2-5; a possible D gene is TRBD2 (6 bases). This CDR3 region has 13 residues. The V and J ends lost 6 bases and 4 bases respectively, with 12 bases between them. Germline V CDR1 and CDR2: MDHEN, SYDVKM.

V is TRBV3-1 and J is TRBJ1-1; weak D call: TRBD1 (5 bases). V was shortened by 4 bases and J by 0 bases, with 15 bases between the two germline ends. This CDR3 has 16 amino acids. The germline V gene encodes CDR1 LGHDT and CDR2 YNNKEL (reference sequence). This chain's CDR3 is CASSPTELLMNTEAFF. The CDR3 DNA is TGTGCCAGCAGCCCGACAGAGCTTCTCATGAACACTGAAGCTTTCTTT.

This sequence joins TRBV11-2 and TRBJ2-3; D perhaps matches TRBD1 (5 bases). V was trimmed by 7 bases and J by 6 bases, leaving 20 bases between them. Germline loops: CDR1 SGHAT, CDR2 FQNNGV. The CDR3 totals 15 residues. The CDR3 here is CASTNRGVDTDTQYF. The CDR3 bases are TGTGCCAGCACCAATAGGGGTGTCGACACTGATACGCAGTATTTT.

The chain has TRBV20-1 and TRBJ2-1; D not resolved. The germline V gene has CDR1 DFQATT and CDR2 SNEGSKA (reference sequence). V lost 1 base and J lost 6, with 7 bases in between. CDR3 length: 12 residues. CDR3 amino acids: CSARGLVNEQFF. The CDR3, as DNA: TGCAGTGCTAGAGGACTCGTCAATGAGCAGTTCTTC.

Regarding this clonotype: The junction shows a germline mismatch at one end, possibly a read error. The chain has TRBV29-1 and TRBJ2-5, with no clear D. The CDR3 spans 12 residues. Germline CDR1 and CDR2: SQVTM and ANQGSEA. The CDR3 DNA follows: TGCAGCGTTGCCCGAATAACAGAGACCCACTACTTC. It yields the protein CSVARITETHYF.

The chain uses TRBV5-1 and TRBJ1-1; D gene ambiguous. The CDR3 loop spans 15 amino acids. V lost 4 bases to trimming and J lost 4 bases, with 17 bases between them. Per germline, CDR1 SGHRS and CDR2 YFSETQ. CDR3 sequence: CASSPGRFSGTEAFF. The CDR3 DNA reads as TGCGCCAGCAGCCCCGGACGATTTTCCGGCACTGAAGCTTTCTTT.

The V call is TRBV3-1, the J call TRBJ1-2, with TRBD1 matching over 8 bases. J lost 8 bases, V lost 6 bases, and 5 bases had no gene match. The germline V gene has CDR1 LGHDT and CDR2 YNNKEL (reference sequence). This CDR3 is 12 amino acids long. CDR3 coding DNA: TGTGCCAGCAGACGACAGGGGAGCGGCTACACCTTC. Its translation: CASRRQGSGYTF.

The rearrangement joins TRBV5-1 to TRBJ2-1; TRBD2 matches at 11 bases. The CDR3 is made up of 14 amino acids. Germline values: CDR1 SGHRS, CDR2 YFSETQ. The junction had 2 bases not matched to a gene; V was cut back by 2 bases and J by 7 bases. The CDR3 region has the DNA TGCGCCAGCAGCTTAATAGCGGGAGGGAATGAGCAGTTCTTC. Translating it yields CASSLIAGGNEQFF.

This chain uses TRBV5-1 with TRBJ1-1; 7 positions match TRBD1. Germline V gives CDR1 SGHRS, CDR2 YFSETQ. With V trimmed by 3 bases and J by 0 bases, 5 bases remained unmatched. This CDR3 is 15 amino acids long. The CDR3 sequence: CASSWETGLNTEAFF. The CDR3 DNA is TGCGCCAGCAGCTGGGAGACAGGGCTGAACACTGAAGCTTTCTTT.

This chain uses TRBV25-1 with TRBJ2-3; tentative D call: TRBD2 (5 bases). There are 14 residues in the CDR3. V was pared by 2 bases and J by 4 bases, with 10 bases between. Germline V CDR1 and CDR2: MGHDK, SYGVNS. This CDR3 is CASSEMEAADTQYF. CDR3 sequence (DNA): TGTGCCAGCAGTGAAATGGAAGCGGCAGATACGCAGTATTTT.

The chain combines TRBV29-1 with TRBJ1-1; D is unresolved. Trimming took off 4 bases at V and 3 bases at J, with 12 bases between the two ends. The CDR3 covers 13 residues. CDR1 is SQVTM, CDR2 ANQGSEA, per germline. Here the CDR3 DNA reads TGCAGCGTTGTAACCCAGACGGACACTGAAGCTTTCTTT. Its protein is CSVVTQTDTEAFF.

The rearrangement links TRBV29-1 to TRBJ1-2; no clear D. The CDR3 loop spans 11 amino acids. Germline V lookup: CDR1 SQVTM, CDR2 ANQGSEA. V was cut by 6 bases and J by 8 bases, with 13 bases left in between. The CDR3 loop reads CSVNPAGGYTF. The CDR3, as DNA: TGCAGCGTGAATCCTGCGGGGGGCTACACCTTC.

This chain connects TRBV29-1 to TRBJ2-1; TRBD1 might be the D (5 bases). Trimming removed 3 bases at V and 10 bases at J, with 13 bases between. CDR1 and CDR2 from the germline V gene are SQVTM and ANQGSEA. The length of the CDR3 is 12 residues. The DNA of the CDR3 is TGCAGCGTTGAGTTCAGGGTGGACGAGCAGTTCTTC. Translated, it gives CSVEFRVDEQFF.

The J gene is TRBJ2-5, the V gene TRBV27; possibly TRBD1 for D (5 bases). V was pared by 6 bases and J by 14 bases, with 16 bases between. Germline V lookup: CDR1 MNHEY, CDR2 SMNVEV (reference sequence). This CDR3 comprises 11 residues. CDR3 region: CASSTGTREYF. CDR3 in DNA: TGTGCCAGCAGCACAGGTACACGAGAATACTTC.

As DNA, the CDR3 is TGTGCCAGCAGCCAGGGCAGGGCAGATACGCAGTATTTT. The encoded protein is CASSQGRADTQYF. The V gene is TRBV5-4, the J gene TRBJ2-3; tentative D call: TRBD1 (5 bases). CDR3 length: 13 residues. V dropped 4 bases and J dropped 4 bases, with 10 bases sitting between them. Germline V CDR1 and CDR2: SGHNT, YYREEE (reference sequence).

The J gene is TRBJ1-2, the V gene TRBV7-2; 7 positions match TRBD1. The CDR3 is 13 amino acids. V was clipped by 6 bases and J by 4 bases; unmatched bases: 5. CDR1 is SGHTA and CDR2 is FQGNSA in the germline V gene. The CDR3 DNA follows: TGTGCCAGCAGTTCTGGGACAGTCTATGGCTACACCTTC. It encodes CASSSGTVYGYTF.

The chain couples TRBV30 to TRBJ1-5; 8 nucleotides align to TRBD1. Trimming took 4 bases from V and 5 from J; bases not matched to a gene: 4. The CDR3 sequence is 13 residues long. Germline V gives CDR1 GTSNPN, CDR2 SVGIG (reference sequence). The CDR3 sequence: CAWTGGEDQPQHF. For the CDR3, the DNA is TGTGCCTGGACAGGGGGCGAGGATCAGCCCCAGCATTTT.